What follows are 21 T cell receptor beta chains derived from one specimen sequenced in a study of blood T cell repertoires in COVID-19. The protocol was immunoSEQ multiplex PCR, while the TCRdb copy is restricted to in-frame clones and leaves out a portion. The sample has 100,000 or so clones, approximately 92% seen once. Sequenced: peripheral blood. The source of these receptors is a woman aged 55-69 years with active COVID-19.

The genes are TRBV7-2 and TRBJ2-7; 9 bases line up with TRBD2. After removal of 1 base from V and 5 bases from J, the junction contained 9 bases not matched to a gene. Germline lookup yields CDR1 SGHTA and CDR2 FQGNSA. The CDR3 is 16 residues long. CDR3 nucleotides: TGTGCCAGCAGCTTAGTTGGCGGTAGCGGGAGTAACGAGCAGTACTTC. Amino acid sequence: CASSLVGGSGSNEQYF. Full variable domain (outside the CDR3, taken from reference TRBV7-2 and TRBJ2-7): GAGVSQSPSNKVTEKGKDVELRCDPISGHTALYWYRQSLGQGLEFLIYFQGNSAPDKSGLPSDRFSAERTGGSVSTLTIQRTQQEDSAVYLCASSLVGGSGSNEQYFGPGTRLTVT.

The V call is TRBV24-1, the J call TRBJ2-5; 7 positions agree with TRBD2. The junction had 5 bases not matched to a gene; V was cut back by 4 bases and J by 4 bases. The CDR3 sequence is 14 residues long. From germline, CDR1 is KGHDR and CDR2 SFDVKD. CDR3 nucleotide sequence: TGTGCCACCAGTGACTCGGGACTACGAGAGACCCAGTACTTC. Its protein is CATSDSGLRETQYF.

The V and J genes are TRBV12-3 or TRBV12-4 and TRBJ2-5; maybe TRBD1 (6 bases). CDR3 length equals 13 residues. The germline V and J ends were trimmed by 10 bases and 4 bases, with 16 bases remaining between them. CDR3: CATAGQGGETQYF. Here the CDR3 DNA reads TGTGCCACTGCCGGACAAGGGGGAGAGACCCAGTACTTC.

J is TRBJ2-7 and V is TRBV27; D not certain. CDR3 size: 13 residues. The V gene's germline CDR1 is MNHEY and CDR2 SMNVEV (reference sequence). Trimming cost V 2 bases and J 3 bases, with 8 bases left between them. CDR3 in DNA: TGTGCCAGCAGTTTAGGTCCAGTCTACGAGCAGTACTTC. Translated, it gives CASSLGPVYEQYF.

CDR3 in DNA: TGTGCCAGCAACACAGGACAGTACCATGGCTACACCTTC. This sequence encodes CASNTGQYHGYTF. V is TRBV11-2 and J is TRBJ1-2; tentative D call: TRBD1 (6 bases). Trimming stripped 7 bases from V and 6 bases from J, with 15 bases between. This CDR3 is built from 13 residues. Germline assignment: CDR1 SGHAT and CDR2 FQNNGV.

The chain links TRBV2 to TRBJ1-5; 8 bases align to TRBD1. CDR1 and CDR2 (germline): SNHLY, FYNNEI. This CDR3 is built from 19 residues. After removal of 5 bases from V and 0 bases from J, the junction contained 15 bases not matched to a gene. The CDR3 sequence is CASSSPVRTGQYSNQPQHF. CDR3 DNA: TGTGCCAGCAGTTCTCCGGTCCGGACAGGGCAGTATAGCAATCAGCCCCAGCATTTT.

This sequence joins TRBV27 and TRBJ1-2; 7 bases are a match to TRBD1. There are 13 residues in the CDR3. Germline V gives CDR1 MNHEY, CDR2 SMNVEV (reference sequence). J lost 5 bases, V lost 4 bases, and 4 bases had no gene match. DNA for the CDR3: TGTGCCAGCAGTTCTACAGGGGAATATGGCTACACCTTC. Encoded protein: CASSSTGEYGYTF.

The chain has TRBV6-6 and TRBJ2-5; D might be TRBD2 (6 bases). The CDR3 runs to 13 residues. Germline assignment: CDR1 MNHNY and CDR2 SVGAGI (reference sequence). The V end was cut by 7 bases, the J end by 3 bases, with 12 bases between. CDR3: CASTPSGEETQYF. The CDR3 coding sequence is TGTGCCAGCACCCCATCGGGGGAAGAGACCCAGTACTTC.

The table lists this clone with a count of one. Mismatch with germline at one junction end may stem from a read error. The CDR3 protein is CASTLQGARSPLHF. The CDR3 nucleotides are TGTGCCAGCACTTTACAGGGGGCGCGTTCACCCCTCCACTTT. This sequence joins TRBV27 and TRBJ1-6; 9 nucleotides align to TRBD1. This CDR3 comprises 14 residues. Looked up from germline, CDR1 is MNHEY and CDR2 is SMNVEV (reference sequence).

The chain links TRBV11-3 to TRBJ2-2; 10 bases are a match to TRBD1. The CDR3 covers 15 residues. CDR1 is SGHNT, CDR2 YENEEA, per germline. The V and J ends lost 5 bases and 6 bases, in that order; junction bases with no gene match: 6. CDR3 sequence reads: CASSLGQGSAGELFF. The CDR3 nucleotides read TGTGCCAGCAGCCTGGGACAGGGGAGCGCCGGGGAGCTGTTTTTT.

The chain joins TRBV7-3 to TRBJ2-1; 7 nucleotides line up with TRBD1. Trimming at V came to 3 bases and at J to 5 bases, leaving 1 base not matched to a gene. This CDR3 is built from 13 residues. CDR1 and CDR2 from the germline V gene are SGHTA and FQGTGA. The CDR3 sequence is CASSLGTDNEQFF. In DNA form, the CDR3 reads TGTGCCAGCAGCTTGGGGACAGACAATGAGCAGTTCTTC. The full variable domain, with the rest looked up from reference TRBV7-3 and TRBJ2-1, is GAGVSQTPSNKVTEKGKYVELRCDPISGHTALYWYRQSLGQGPEFLIYFQGTGAADDSGLPNDRFFAVRPEGSVSTLKIQRTERGDSAVYLCASSLGTDNEQFFGPGTRLTVL.

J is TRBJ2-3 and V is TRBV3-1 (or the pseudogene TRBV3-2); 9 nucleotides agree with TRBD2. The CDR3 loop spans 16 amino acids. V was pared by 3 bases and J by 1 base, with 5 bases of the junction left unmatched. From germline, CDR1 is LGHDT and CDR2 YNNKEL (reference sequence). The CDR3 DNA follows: TGTGCCAGCAGCCAGTCGATAGCGGGGGGCACAGATACGCAGTATTTT. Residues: CASSQSIAGGTDTQYF.

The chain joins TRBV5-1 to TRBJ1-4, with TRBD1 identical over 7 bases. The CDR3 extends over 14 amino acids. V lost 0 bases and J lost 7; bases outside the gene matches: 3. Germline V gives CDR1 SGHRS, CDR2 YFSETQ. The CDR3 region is CASSLEGAGEKLFF. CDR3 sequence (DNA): TGCGCCAGCAGCTTGGAGGGGGCGGGTGAAAAACTGTTTTTT.

The CDR3 DNA reads as TGTGCCAGCAGTTTTTCTAGCGTCAATGAGCAGTTCTTC. Encoded protein: CASSFSSVNEQFF. V usage is TRBV12-3 or TRBV12-4 and J usage is TRBJ2-1; D may be TRBD2 (6 bases). This CDR3 is built from 13 residues. V was shortened by 3 bases and J by 6 bases, with 9 bases between the two germline ends.

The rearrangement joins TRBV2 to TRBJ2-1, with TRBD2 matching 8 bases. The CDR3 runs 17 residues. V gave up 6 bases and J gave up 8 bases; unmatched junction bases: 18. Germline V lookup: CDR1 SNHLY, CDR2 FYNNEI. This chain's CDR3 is CASSLLSSGRIVHEQFF. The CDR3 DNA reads TGTGCCAGCAGCCTCTTATCCAGCGGGAGAATCGTTCATGAGCAGTTCTTC.

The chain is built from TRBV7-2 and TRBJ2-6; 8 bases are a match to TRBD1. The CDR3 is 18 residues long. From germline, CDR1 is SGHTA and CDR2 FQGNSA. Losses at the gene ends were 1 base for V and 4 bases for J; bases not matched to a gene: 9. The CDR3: CASSLVSLTGAGANVLTF. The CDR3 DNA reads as TGTGCCAGCAGCTTAGTGTCCTTGACAGGGGCGGGGGCCAACGTCCTGACTTTC.

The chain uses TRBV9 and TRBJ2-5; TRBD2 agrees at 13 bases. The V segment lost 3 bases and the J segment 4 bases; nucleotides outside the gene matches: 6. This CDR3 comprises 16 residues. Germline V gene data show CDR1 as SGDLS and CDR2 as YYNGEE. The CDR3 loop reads CASSAGTSGIGETQYF. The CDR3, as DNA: TGTGCCAGCAGCGCCGGGACTAGCGGGATTGGAGAGACCCAGTACTTC.

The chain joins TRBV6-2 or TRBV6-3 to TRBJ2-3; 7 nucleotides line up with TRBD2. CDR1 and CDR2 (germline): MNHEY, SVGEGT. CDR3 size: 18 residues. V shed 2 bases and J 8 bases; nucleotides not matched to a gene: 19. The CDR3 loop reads CASSYLTDFRGGRATQYF. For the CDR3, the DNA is TGTGCCAGCAGTTACCTAACCGACTTTCGGGGAGGGCGGGCTACGCAGTATTTT.

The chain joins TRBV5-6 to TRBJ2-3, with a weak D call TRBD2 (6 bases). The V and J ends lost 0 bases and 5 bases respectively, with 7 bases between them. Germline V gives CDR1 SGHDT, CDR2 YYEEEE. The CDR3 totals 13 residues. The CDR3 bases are TGTGCCAGCAGCTTGGCCGGGGGAGATACGCAGTATTTT. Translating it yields CASSLAGGDTQYF.

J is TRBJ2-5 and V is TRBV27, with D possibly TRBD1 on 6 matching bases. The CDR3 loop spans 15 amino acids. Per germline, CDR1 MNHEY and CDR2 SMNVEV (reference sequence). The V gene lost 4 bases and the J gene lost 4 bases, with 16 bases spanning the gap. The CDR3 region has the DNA TGTGCCAGCAGTTCCTCGACAGGACCAGGAGAGACCCAGTACTTC. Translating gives CASSSSTGPGETQYF.

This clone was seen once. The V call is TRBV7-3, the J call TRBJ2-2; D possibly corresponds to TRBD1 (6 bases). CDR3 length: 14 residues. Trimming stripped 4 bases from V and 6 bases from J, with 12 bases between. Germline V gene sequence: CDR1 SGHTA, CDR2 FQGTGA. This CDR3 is CASSSQTGPGELFF. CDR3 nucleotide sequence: TGTGCCAGCAGCTCACAGACAGGTCCCGGGGAGCTGTTTTTT.